This passage covers 19 T cell receptor beta chains from one sample sequenced in a study of blood T cells in healthy people across ages. Together with a sample-barcoded 5' primer, a J-beta primer mix was included in a second PCR lasting about 7 to 12 cycles. TCRdb reprocessed the 5' RACE reads with MiXCR, giving one entry per CDR3 protein. The sample yields some 1.8 million distinct CDR3 sequences, roughly two fifths seen once. Material: blood. These receptors originate from a human donor in good health.

At least ten counts were recorded for this clonotype. The rearrangement uses TRBV4-2 and TRBJ1-2; 7 positions agree with TRBD1. Germline CDR1 reads LGHNA; CDR2 reads YNFKEQ. Trimming took 4 bases from V and 7 from J; bases not matched to a gene: 3. The CDR3 loop spans 12 amino acids. CDR3 residues: CASSRQGGGYTF. The CDR3 region has the DNA TGTGCCAGCAGCCGACAGGGCGGTGGCTACACCTTC.

V gene TRBV20-1 combines with J gene TRBJ2-5, with 14 nucleotides matching TRBD2. The CDR3 extends over 14 amino acids. V shed 5 bases and J 5 bases; nucleotides not matched to a gene: 4. The germline CDR1 and CDR2 sequences are DFQATT and SNEGSKA (reference sequence). CDR3 sequence: CSAPRTSGGETQYF. CDR3 DNA sequence: TGCAGTGCTCCCAGGACTAGCGGGGGGGAGACCCAGTACTTC.

The chain employs TRBV11-3 and TRBJ2-1; D is unresolved. Germline V CDR1 and CDR2: SGHNT, YENEEA. This CDR3 contains 14 residues. Trimming left V 5 bases short and J 4 bases short, with 12 bases between. In nucleotides, the CDR3 is TGTGCCAGCAGCGCCATGGGCAGTTACAATGAGCAGTTCTTC. It codes for CASSAMGSYNEQFF.

On this clonotype itself: Mismatch with germline at one junction end may stem from a read error. This chain connects TRBV15 to TRBJ2-3, with D tentatively TRBD1 (5 bases). Germline CDR1 reads LNHNV; CDR2 reads YYDKDF (reference sequence). This CDR3 comprises 15 residues. CDR3 protein: CAASTGTEGQGTQYF. The CDR3 coding sequence is TGTGCCGCCAGCACTGGAACAGAAGGCCAGGGTACGCAGTATTTT.

In this sample, this clonotype turned up a few times. V and J are TRBV29-1 and TRBJ2-5; TRBD1 is a possible D gene (6 bases). This CDR3 region has 13 residues. Germline V CDR1 and CDR2: SQVTM, ANQGSEA. Trimming removed 6 bases from V and 0 bases from J, with 11 bases in between. The CDR3: CSVFGQNQETQYF. The CDR3 DNA follows: TGCAGCGTCTTCGGACAGAACCAAGAGACCCAGTACTTC.

In this sample, this clonotype turned up a few times. The V call is TRBV5-6, the J call TRBJ2-2, with D tentatively TRBD1 (6 bases). The CDR3 has 15 amino acids. The germline V gene encodes CDR1 SGHDT and CDR2 YYEEEE. The V and J ends lost 6 bases and 3 bases respectively, with 15 bases between them. In nucleotides, the CDR3 is TGTGCCAGCATACGACAGGCCCGGGACACCGGGGAGCTGTTTTTT. It codes for CASIRQARDTGELFF.

J is TRBJ2-5 and V is TRBV7-2, with TRBD2 matching over 12 bases. Trimming removed 3 bases from V and 7 bases from J; junction bases left unmatched: 9. The CDR3 runs 16 residues. CDR1 is SGHTA, CDR2 FQGNSA, per germline. CDR3 DNA: TGTGCCAGCAGCTTCGGACTAGCGGGGTCCACAGGGACCCAGTACTTC. Encoded protein: CASSFGLAGSTGTQYF.

This clonotype was found once. This chain joins TRBV29-1 and TRBJ1-1, with D perhaps TRBD1 (6 bases). The germline CDR1 and CDR2 sequences are SQVTM and ANQGSEA. V gave up 6 bases and J gave up 7 bases, with 12 bases separating them. The CDR3 extends over 11 amino acids. CDR3 DNA sequence: TGCAGCGTAATGGACAGCCTTGAAGCTTTCTTT. It specifies CSVMDSLEAFF.

This chain uses TRBV11-2 with TRBJ2-3, with 7 bases lining up with TRBD2. V was clipped by 6 bases and J by 1 base; unmatched bases: 4. This CDR3 spans 14 amino acids. The germline gives CDR1 SGHAT, CDR2 FQNNGV. The CDR3: CASRGGFRTDTQYF. In DNA, the CDR3 is TGTGCCAGCAGGGGGGGGTTTCGCACAGATACGCAGTATTTT. The entire variable domain, with the rest obtained from reference TRBV11-2 and TRBJ2-3, is as follows: EAGVAQSPRYKIIEKRQSVAFWCNPISGHATLYWYQQILGQGPKLLIQFQNNGVVDDSQLPKDRFSAERLKGVDSTLKIQPAKLEDSAVYLCASRGGFRTDTQYFGPGTRLTVL.

The sample holds a few counts of this clonotype. The genes are TRBV29-1 and TRBJ1-1; D call uncertain. Per the germline V gene, CDR1 is SQVTM and CDR2 is ANQGSEA. Deletions cut 2 bases from V and 8 bases from J, with 9 bases between. The CDR3 is 11 amino acids. CDR3 sequence: CSVEPGREAFF. CDR3 sequence (DNA): TGCAGCGTTGAACCCGGGAGGGAAGCTTTCTTT. The full variable domain, its missing parts supplied by reference TRBV29-1 and TRBJ1-1, is SAVISQKPSRDICQRGTSLTIQCQVDSQVTMMFWYRQQPGQSLTLIATANQGSEATYESGFVIDKFPISRPNLTFSTLTVSNMSPEDSSIYLCSVEPGREAFFGQGTRLTVV.

This sequence joins TRBV5-6 and TRBJ1-2; D remains ambiguous. V shed 3 bases and J shed 11 bases, with 20 bases lying between them. CDR3 length: 14 amino acids. Germline-derived CDR1 and CDR2 are SGHDT and YYEEEE. Here the CDR3 DNA reads TGTGCCAGCAGCTCGCTGGACGTTCCACTTGGTTACACCTTC. Translated: CASSSLDVPLGYTF.

The CDR3 DNA reads TGTGCCAGCAGCACATACAGGGGGCCAAACACTGAAGCTTTCTTT. Protein product: CASSTYRGPNTEAFF. V is TRBV7-2 and J is TRBJ1-1, with TRBD1 matching 9 bases. Germline CDR1 reads SGHTA; CDR2 reads FQGNSA. This CDR3 spans 15 amino acids. The ends lost 5 bases at V and 2 bases at J; junction bases unmatched: 6.

V is TRBV7-8 and J is TRBJ2-3; 9 positions agree with TRBD1. CDR1 is SGHVS and CDR2 is FQNEAQ in the germline V gene. Germline trimming cut 2 bases from V and 6 bases from J; bases unmatched to any gene: 9. CDR3 length equals 16 residues. The CDR3 loop reads CASSLSPPGTGDTQYF. CDR3 bases: TGTGCCAGCAGCTTAAGCCCTCCGGGGACAGGGGATACGCAGTATTTT.

The genes are TRBV3-1 and TRBJ2-4, with 12 bases lining up with TRBD2. The assigned J gene may be wrong: the sequence end matches TRBJ2-7 better. The CDR3 sequence is 16 residues long. The germline CDR1 and CDR2 sequences are LGHDT and YNNKEL (reference sequence). In DNA form, the CDR3 reads TGTGCCAGCAGCCGCCCAACTAGCGGGGGGCACCACGAGCAGTACTTC. Encoded protein: CASSRPTSGGHHEQYF.

The V and J genes are TRBV20-1 and TRBJ1-5; tentative D call: TRBD1 (5 bases). The germline gives CDR1 DFQATT, CDR2 SNEGSKA (reference sequence). The V end was cut by 6 bases, the J end by 3 bases, with 18 bases between. The CDR3 is made up of 15 amino acids. CDR3 residues: CSAGENRDPNQPQHF. DNA of the CDR3: TGCAGTGCCGGAGAGAACCGGGACCCCAATCAGCCCCAGCATTTT.

There are a few counts of this clonotype. CDR3 nucleotide sequence: TGTGCCAGCAGTGAACGGGGGACCGGGATCGGGAAACTGTTTTTT. It specifies CASSERGTGIGKLFF. The chain combines TRBV6-1 with TRBJ2-2; tentatively, D is TRBD2 (6 bases). Germline V gene sequence: CDR1 MNHNS, CDR2 SASEGT. The CDR3 extends over 15 amino acids. Trimming stripped 2 bases from V and 14 bases from J, with 21 bases between.

The sample holds a few counts of this clonotype. This chain uses TRBV12-3 or TRBV12-4 with TRBJ2-3; 9 bases fit TRBD2. CDR3 length equals 15 residues. Trimming removed 5 bases from V and 1 base from J; junction bases left unmatched: 4. The CDR3 sequence: CASSGGGVGTDTQYF. The CDR3 DNA reads as TGTGCCAGCAGTGGCGGGGGGGTAGGCACAGATACGCAGTATTTT.

The chain couples TRBV7-2 to TRBJ1-1; no clear D. The length of the CDR3 is 11 residues. Per the germline V gene, CDR1 is SGHTA and CDR2 is FQGNSA. The V gene lost 2 bases and the J gene lost 7 bases, with 5 bases spanning the gap. DNA for the CDR3: TGTGCCAGCAGCTTAAAACGTGAAGCTTTCTTT. Amino acids: CASSLKREAFF.

This clonotype was recorded once. V and J are TRBV29-1 and TRBJ2-5, with D possibly matching TRBD1 (6 bases). The CDR3 totals 13 residues. The ends were cut back, 4 bases at V and 2 bases at J, with 11 bases in the middle. Germline assignment: CDR1 SQVTM and CDR2 ANQGSEA. The DNA of the CDR3 is TGCAGCGTTGCGTGGGGGCAACAAGAGACCCAGTACTTC. It encodes CSVAWGQQETQYF. Variable domain in full (rest from reference TRBV29-1 and TRBJ2-5): SAVISQKPSRDICQRGTSLTIQCQVDSQVTMMFWYRQQPGQSLTLIATANQGSEATYESGFVIDKFPISRPNLTFSTLTVSNMSPEDSSIYLCSVAWGQQETQYFGPGTRLLVL.